Listed below are T cell receptor beta chains from one sample, sequenced in a study of T cell changes during pregnancy in multiple sclerosis. Clones were sequenced by immunoSEQ multiplex PCR, and TCRdb holds only the in-frame ones, with some missing. The data contain around 31,000 clones, around 90% of them singletons. The sample consisted of CD4+ T cells from peripheral blood mononuclear cells, taken in the third trimester of pregnancy. These receptors were taken from a female donor in good health, enrolled as a control in a pregnancy study. Both conserved end residues are part of each CDR3. The order of the fields is J gene, CDR3 length, D gene, clone size, V gene, CDR3 protein, CDR3 DNA. D genes are given only for firm matches. Size values are once, few and many counts, or a class for expanded clones, and some rows have none.

J: TRBJ2-7; length: 15; D: TRBD1; size: NA; V: TRBV4-1; CDR3: CASSHLGGQGYEQYF; DNA: TGCGCCAGCAGCCACTTGGGGGGACAGGGGTACGAGCAGTACTTC
J: TRBJ2-7; length: 13; D: NA; size: NA; V: TRBV29-1; CDR3: CSVHTGSWREQYF; DNA: TGCAGCGTCCACACCGGGTCTTGGAGGGAGCAGTACTTC
J: TRBJ1-6; length: 15; D: NA; size: NA; V: TRBV11-3; CDR3: CASSVATAYNSPLHF; DNA: TGTGCCAGCAGCGTGGCGACAGCTTATAATTCACCCCTCCACTTT
J: TRBJ2-3; length: 16; D: TRBD1; size: NA; V: TRBV5-4; CDR3: CASSLRGLIGTDTQYF; DNA: TGTGCCAGCAGCTTGAGGGGGCTAATAGGCACAGATACGCAGTATTTT
J: TRBJ2-7; length: 15; D: TRBD2; size: once; V: TRBV30; CDR3: CAWAPGTPGGYEQYF; DNA: TGTGCCTGGGCCCCAGGAACACCGGGGGGGTACGAGCAGTACTTC
J: TRBJ1-1; length: 15; D: NA; size: NA; V: TRBV5-6; CDR3: CASSAGGRSNTEAFF; DNA: TGTGCCAGCTCGGCGGGGGGTAGGAGCAACACTGAAGCTTTCTTT
J: TRBJ1-6; length: 13; D: TRBD1; size: NA; V: TRBV25-1; CDR3: CATSQGGHSPLHF; DNA: TGTGCCACTTCACAGGGGGGACATTCACCCCTCCACTTT
J: TRBJ1-1; length: 13; D: TRBD1; size: NA; V: TRBV7-9; CDR3: CASSLARDRKSFF; DNA: TGTGCCAGCAGCTTAGCGCGGGACAGGAAATCTTTCTTT
J: TRBJ1-5; length: 15; D: NA; size: few; V: TRBV6-1; CDR3: CASSEGRGPNQPQHF; DNA: TGTGCCAGCAGTGAAGGGAGGGGACCCAATCAGCCCCAGCATTTT
J: TRBJ2-2; length: 13; D: NA; size: NA; V: TRBV6-4; CDR3: CASSLGRGGELFF; DNA: TGTGCCAGCAGTCTGGGGCGGGGCGGGGAGCTGTTTTTT
J: TRBJ2-5; length: 12; D: TRBD2; size: NA; V: TRBV7-2; CDR3: CASSSPRGGQYF; DNA: TGTGCCAGCAGCTCCCCTCGGGGGGGCCAGTACTTC
J: TRBJ2-3; length: 18; D: TRBD2; size: NA; V: TRBV5-6; CDR3: CASSLGTARGARTDTQYF; DNA: TGTGCCAGCAGCTTAGGGACGGCGCGGGGGGCCCGCACAGATACGCAGTATTTT
J: TRBJ2-1; length: 13; D: TRBD2; size: NA; V: TRBV29-1; CDR3: CSVSGTKRGEQFF; DNA: TGCAGCGTGTCCGGGACCAAGCGGGGCGAGCAGTTCTTC
J: TRBJ1-1; length: 16; D: TRBD1; size: NA; V: TRBV11-3; CDR3: CASSPGTGGKDTEAFF; DNA: TGTGCCAGCAGCCCGGGGACAGGGGGCAAAGATACTGAAGCTTTCTTT
J: TRBJ2-2; length: 11; D: NA; size: NA; V: TRBV30; CDR3: CAWSRGGELFF; DNA: TGTGCCTGGAGTCGGGGCGGGGAGCTGTTTTTT
J: TRBJ1-1; length: 15; D: TRBD1; size: NA; V: TRBV6-5; CDR3: CASRGQGAPGTEAFF; DNA: TGTGCCAGCAGGGGACAGGGGGCGCCGGGGACTGAAGCTTTCTTT
J: TRBJ1-3; length: 18; D: NA; size: NA; V: TRBV30; CDR3: CAWSVARLSDLSGNTIYF; DNA: TGTGCCTGGAGTGTCGCGCGGCTCAGCGATCTCTCTGGAAACACCATATATTTT
J: TRBJ2-3; length: 14; D: NA; size: NA; V: TRBV11-2; CDR3: CASSLRGGADTQYF; DNA: TGTGCCAGCAGCTTAAGAGGGGGGGCAGATACGCAGTATTTT
J: TRBJ2-7; length: 13; D: TRBD2; size: NA; V: TRBV29-1; CDR3: CSVWTSGRREQYF; DNA: TGCAGCGTTTGGACTAGCGGGAGACGCGAGCAGTACTTC
J: TRBJ2-3; length: 14; D: TRBD2; size: NA; V: TRBV30; CDR3: CAWSVGSGTDTQYF; DNA: TGTGCCTGGAGTGTAGGTAGCGGGACAGATACGCAGTATTTT
J: TRBJ1-1; length: 13; D: TRBD1; size: NA; V: TRBV18; CDR3: CASSRTGETEAFF; DNA: TGTGCCAGCTCGCGGACAGGGGAAACTGAAGCTTTCTTT
J: TRBJ2-5; length: 13; D: NA; size: NA; V: TRBV5-6; CDR3: CASSFGLQETQYF; DNA: TGTGCCAGCAGCTTCGGACTGCAAGAGACCCAGTACTTC
J: TRBJ2-3; length: 16; D: TRBD2; size: NA; V: TRBV18; CDR3: CASSPLAGPRTDTQYF; DNA: TGTGCCAGCTCACCCCTAGCGGGCCCCCGCACAGATACGCAGTATTTT
J: TRBJ2-5; length: 15; D: TRBD2; size: NA; V: TRBV9; CDR3: CASSRLAGAQETQYF; DNA: TGTGCCAGCAGCAGACTAGCGGGGGCCCAAGAGACCCAGTACTTC
J: TRBJ2-1; length: 16; D: TRBD1; size: NA; V: TRBV5-4; CDR3: CASSPGVGTGDNEQFF; DNA: TGTGCCAGCAGCCCGGGGGTGGGGACAGGGGACAATGAGCAGTTCTTC
J: TRBJ2-1; length: 18; D: TRBD2; size: NA; V: TRBV27; CDR3: CASRSALAGGRSYNEQFF; DNA: TGTGCCAGCCGCTCCGCCCTAGCGGGAGGAAGGTCCTACAATGAGCAGTTCTTC
J: TRBJ1-4; length: 15; D: TRBD1; size: NA; V: TRBV7-2; CDR3: CASSLGGQTYEKLFF; DNA: TGTGCCAGCAGCTTAGGGGGACAGACATATGAAAAACTGTTTTTT
J: TRBJ1-3; length: 17; D: NA; size: NA; V: TRBV4-1; CDR3: CASSQQTGSSSGNTIYF; DNA: TGCGCCAGCAGCCAACAGACGGGTTCTTCGTCTGGAAACACCATATATTTT
J: TRBJ2-1; length: 15; D: TRBD2; size: NA; V: TRBV6-5; CDR3: CASSYSGGYRNEQFF; DNA: TGTGCCAGCAGTTACTCGGGGGGGTATCGCAATGAGCAGTTCTTC
J: TRBJ1-1; length: 15; D: TRBD1; size: NA; V: TRBV4-3; CDR3: CASSQADRAGTEAFF; DNA: TGCGCCAGCAGCCAAGCGGACAGGGCGGGGACTGAAGCTTTCTTT
J: TRBJ2-5; length: 14; D: TRBD2; size: once; V: TRBV10-3; CDR3: CAINGGGARETQYF; DNA: TGTGCCATCAACGGCGGGGGGGCCCGGGAGACCCAGTACTTC
J: TRBJ2-7; length: 15; D: TRBD2; size: NA; V: TRBV15; CDR3: CATSRGLGGDYEQYF; DNA: TGTGCCACCAGCAGAGGCCTGGGGGGGGACTACGAGCAGTACTTC
J: TRBJ2-7; length: 15; D: TRBD2; size: NA; V: TRBV10-3; CDR3: CAISDPTSGRDGQYF; DNA: TGTGCCATCAGTGATCCTACTAGCGGGAGAGATGGGCAGTACTTC
J: TRBJ2-7; length: 17; D: TRBD2; size: NA; V: TRBV9; CDR3: CASSVGGSAGGVYEQYF; DNA: TGTGCCAGCAGCGTAGGGGGCTCAGCGGGAGGCGTCTACGAGCAGTACTTC
J: TRBJ1-1; length: 12; D: NA; size: NA; V: TRBV19; CDR3: CASSRDTVEAFF; DNA: TGTGCCAGTAGTAGGGACACGGTTGAAGCTTTCTTT
J: TRBJ1-1; length: 13; D: NA; size: NA; V: TRBV5-6; CDR3: CASSLSVQAEAFF; DNA: TGTGCCAGCAGCTTGTCGGTCCAGGCTGAAGCTTTCTTT
J: TRBJ2-5; length: 17; D: TRBD2; size: NA; V: TRBV4-2; CDR3: CASSQGAGTSVEETQYF; DNA: TGTGCCAGCAGCCAAGGGGCCGGGACTAGCGTCGAAGAGACCCAGTACTTC
J: TRBJ2-3; length: 15; D: NA; size: once; V: TRBV27; CDR3: CASSFRGSSTDTQYF; DNA: TGTGCCAGCAGTTTCCGAGGCTCTAGCACAGATACGCAGTATTTT
J: TRBJ1-2; length: 14; D: NA; size: NA; V: TRBV19; CDR3: CASSIGTGSYGYTF; DNA: TGTGCCAGTAGTATAGGTACAGGATCCTATGGCTACACCTTC
J: TRBJ2-5; length: 17; D: TRBD2; size: NA; V: TRBV27; CDR3: CASRSKSGRARGETQYF; DNA: TGTGCCAGCAGGTCGAAGAGCGGGAGGGCCCGGGGCGAGACCCAGTACTTC
J: TRBJ2-1; length: 15; D: NA; size: NA; V: TRBV18; CDR3: CASSPPSRPRNEQFF; DNA: TGTGCCAGCTCACCACCAAGCCGCCCGAGGAATGAGCAGTTCTTC
J: TRBJ1-4; length: 14; D: NA; size: NA; V: TRBV11-2; CDR3: CASSFLREGEKLFF; DNA: TGTGCCAGCAGCTTCCTCAGGGAGGGGGAAAAACTGTTTTTT
J: TRBJ2-2; length: 13; D: NA; size: NA; V: TRBV6-6; CDR3: CASSYPNTGELFF; DNA: TGTGCCAGCAGTTACCCTAACACCGGGGAGCTGTTTTTT
J: TRBJ1-1; length: 14; D: TRBD1; size: NA; V: TRBV10-3; CDR3: CAMRGQGANTEAFF; DNA: TGTGCCATGCGAGGACAGGGTGCGAACACTGAAGCTTTCTTT
J: TRBJ1-1; length: 13; D: NA; size: NA; V: TRBV6-1; CDR3: CASSIPGDTEAFF; DNA: TGTGCCAGCAGTATTCCGGGAGACACTGAAGCTTTCTTT
J: TRBJ1-1; length: 14; D: NA; size: few; V: TRBV13; CDR3: CASGAGGRNTEAFF; DNA: TGTGCCAGCGGGGCTGGGGGGAGGAACACTGAAGCTTTCTTT
J: TRBJ2-2; length: 14; D: NA; size: once; V: TRBV19; CDR3: CASRGQVNTGELFF; DNA: TGTGCCAGTAGGGGCCAGGTGAACACCGGGGAGCTGTTTTTT
J: TRBJ2-5; length: 15; D: TRBD1; size: NA; V: TRBV11-3; CDR3: CASSHGQGAKETQYF; DNA: TGTGCCAGCAGCCACGGACAGGGGGCGAAGGAGACCCAGTACTTC
J: TRBJ2-5; length: 14; D: TRBD2; size: NA; V: TRBV5-1; CDR3: CASSLAGGIETQYF; DNA: TGCGCCAGCAGCTTGGCGGGAGGGATCGAGACCCAGTACTTC
J: TRBJ2-5; length: 12; D: NA; size: NA; V: TRBV29-1; CDR3: CSGQDFQETQYF; DNA: TGCAGCGGCCAGGATTTCCAAGAGACCCAGTACTTC
J: TRBJ1-6; length: 15; D: NA; size: NA; V: TRBV18; CDR3: CASSPLDSPNSPLHF; DNA: TGTGCCAGCTCACCGCTGGACAGCCCTAATTCACCCCTCCACTTT
J: TRBJ2-5; length: 15; D: TRBD2; size: once; V: TRBV4-3; CDR3: CASSLGLAGAETQYF; DNA: TGCGCCAGCAGCCTCGGACTAGCGGGGGCAGAGACCCAGTACTTC
J: TRBJ1-3; length: 17; D: NA; size: NA; V: TRBV5-1; CDR3: CASSLGPTKSSGNTIYF; DNA: TGCGCCAGCAGCCTGGGACCGACTAAAAGCTCTGGAAACACCATATATTTT
J: TRBJ1-6; length: 12; D: NA; size: NA; V: TRBV2; CDR3: CASSDRNSPLHF; DNA: TGTGCCAGCAGCGACAGGAATTCACCCCTCCACTTT
J: TRBJ1-4; length: 15; D: NA; size: NA; V: TRBV11-2; CDR3: CASSLGKGGNEKLFF; DNA: TGTGCCAGCAGCTTAGGAAAGGGCGGGAATGAAAAACTGTTTTTT